This TCR beta chain was documented in a study of T cells in Graves' hyperthyroidism and ophthalmopathy. Study-level points and caveats: Ophthalmopathy and stable hyperthyroidism were separated by a 13 V-J model.

V gave up 6 bases and J gave up 4 bases, with 18 bases separating them. The CDR3 runs to 15 residues. Germline V gene data show CDR1 as SEHNR and CDR2 as FQNEAQ (reference sequence). As regards this clonotype: Its antigen remains unknown.

Reasons for excluding patients were uncontrolled infection, other autoimmune disease, pregnancy or lactation. Extraction of PBMCs used roughly 10 ml of fresh peripheral blood. Authors of the study amplified TCR beta CDR3 regions from RNA transcripts. HTBI primers were employed in a first-round RT-PCR of the TCR CDR3. TCRdb reanalysed the multiplex PCR reads using MiXCR and keeps one entry per CDR3 protein. The data hold around 480,000 distinct CDR3 sequences, with 13% to 15% observed a single time. The receptor comes from a woman between 18 and 29 years old with Graves' hyperthyroidism. Sequenced material: blood. The rearrangement joins TRBV7-9 to TRBJ1-1; D not resolved. CDR3: CASSQPGPRGTEAFF. CDR3 nucleotides: TGTGCCAGCAGTCAACCCGGGCCCCGGGGCACTGAAGCTTTCTTT.